Below, one TCR beta chain is given with its context. The antigen is undetermined. These data come from a study of T cell responses to AZD1222 COVID-19 vaccine. Study-level points and caveats: A reported finding is that nearly half of spike-specific TCRs target unmutated variant regions. None of the repertoires were sampled until the peak T cell response had passed. Spike-specific TCR depth and breadth grew after two AZD1222 doses.

TCRdb's copy holds only in-frame clones and misses some; the assay was immunoSEQ multiplex PCR. The data contain around 150,000 clones, approximately 85% of them singletons. Trimming removed 4 bases at V and 8 bases at J, with 14 bases between. Germline V lookup: CDR1 LNHDA, CDR2 SQIVND (reference sequence). The CDR3 contains 14 residues. The rearrangement uses TRBV19 and TRBJ1-4, with D perhaps TRBD1 (6 bases). This sequence was found in an adult who received the MenACWY meningococcal vaccine as a control. Sequencing used peripheral blood, obtained 28 days after the second dose of the MenACWY control vaccine. CDR3: CASSSGGQLEKLFF. The CDR3 DNA is TGTGCCAGTAGTAGCGGGGGGCAACTAGAAAAACTGTTTTTT.